This T cell receptor beta chain was recorded in a study of blood T cell repertoires in COVID-19. Turning to the study itself: Sites in the United States, Italy and Spain provided acute and convalescent COVID-19 samples. Sources were T cells, B-cell-depleted T cells, or PBMCs; the material itself was cDNA or gDNA.

Per the study methods: By means of reference gene primer amplification, nucleated cell counts were estimated. TCRdb's copy holds only in-frame clones and misses some; the assay was immunoSEQ multiplex PCR. V and J calls and clone size are those listed in that table; D and trimming were worked out from the DNA. The sample has about 97,000 clones; about 90% are singletons. V shed 5 bases, J shed 2 bases, and the junction held 2 bases outside the gene matches. The CDR3 runs to 13 residues. Germline CDR1 MRHNA, CDR2 SNTAGT. Sequenced input: peripheral blood. The chain uses TRBV6-4 and TRBJ2-5, with 7 bases that match TRBD1. This TCR was recovered from a human donor in a cohort sampled during active COVID-19. The CDR3 DNA follows: TGTGCCAGCAGTAGGGACAGTCAAGAGACCCAGTACTTC. The encoded protein is CASSRDSQETQYF.